The 7 T cell receptor beta chains below were found in one sample sequenced in a study of T cell changes during pregnancy in multiple sclerosis (dated by TCRdb to between 2018 and 2020). The library came from the immunoSEQ multiplex PCR assay. Not all clones reach the TCRdb copy of this immuneACCESS table, which keeps in-frame sequences only. Checked studies attribute under half of the gap to unresolved V genes and leave the rest unexplained. This sample comprises over 80,000 clones, approximately 90% of them detected only once. Approximately 0.8% of the sample is taken by the ten largest. Source: peripheral blood, taken in the second trimester of pregnancy. The receptors here all came from a female donor in good health, enrolled as a control in a pregnancy study.

The V call is TRBV23-1, the J call TRBJ2-2; perhaps TRBD1 as D (6 bases). TRBV23-1 is flagged as an ORF with uncertain function. V was pared by 3 bases and J by 2 bases, with 19 bases between. This CDR3 has 18 amino acids. The CDR3 bases are TGCGCCAGCAGTCACGCCGGTGACAGGCCGCGTAACACCGGGGAGCTGTTTTTT. It is translated as CASSHAGDRPRNTGELFF.

The gene calls are TRBV5-6 and TRBJ2-1, with 8 bases that match TRBD1. The J segment lost 0 bases and the V segment lost 6 bases, leaving 17 bases of the junction unmatched. Per the germline V gene, CDR1 is SGHDT and CDR2 is YYEEEE. CDR3 size: 19 residues. In DNA form, the CDR3 reads TGTGCCAGCATACAGGCAGGGGGCTTCGCTTATAGCTCCTACAATGAGCAGTTCTTC. Protein sequence: CASIQAGGFAYSSYNEQFF.

V usage is TRBV6-6 and J usage is TRBJ1-2, with unresolved D. Trimming stripped 2 bases from V and 4 bases from J, with 14 bases between. Per the germline V gene, CDR1 is MNHNY and CDR2 is SVGAGI (reference sequence). The length of the CDR3 is 15 residues. CDR3 bases: TGTGCCAGCAGTTACCCCAAGGAGTCAAGCTATGGCTACACCTTC. Amino acid sequence: CASSYPKESSYGYTF.

The V gene is TRBV4-3, the J gene TRBJ2-1; possibly TRBD2 for D (6 bases). The CDR3 is made up of 16 amino acids. The germline gives CDR1 LGHNA, CDR2 YSLEER. V was cut by 0 bases and J by 6 bases, with 15 bases left in between. The CDR3 region has the DNA TGCGCCAGCAGCCAAGATTGGCGGGACCGGATCAATGAGCAGTTCTTC. This encodes CASSQDWRDRINEQFF.

This clone was picked up one time. The genes are TRBV5-1 and TRBJ1-2; D call uncertain. The CDR3 totals 14 residues. Germline V gene sequence: CDR1 SGHRS, CDR2 YFSETQ. The germline V and J ends were trimmed by 6 bases and 6 bases, with 18 bases remaining between them. The CDR3 reads CASTIEGWKNGYTF. CDR3 in DNA: TGCGCCAGCACCATCGAGGGATGGAAGAATGGCTACACCTTC.

The chain couples TRBV4-1 to TRBJ2-1; TRBD2 matches at 14 bases. Germline V gene data show CDR1 as MGHRA and CDR2 as YSYEKL. The CDR3 has 16 residues. With V trimmed by 4 bases and J by 8 bases, 7 bases remained unmatched. The CDR3 coding sequence is TGCGCCAGCAGCCGCCAAGGGACTAGCGGGGGTTATGAGCAGTTCTTC. Residues: CASSRQGTSGGYEQFF.

J is TRBJ2-5 and V is TRBV11-2; TRBD1 matches at 7 bases. J was trimmed by 3 bases and V by 5 bases; bases with no gene match: 3. Germline V gene lookup returns CDR1 SGHAT and CDR2 FQNNGV. The CDR3 spans 13 residues. CDR3 loop: CASSRGQKETQYF. In DNA, the CDR3 is TGTGCCAGCAGCCGGGGACAGAAAGAGACCCAGTACTTC.